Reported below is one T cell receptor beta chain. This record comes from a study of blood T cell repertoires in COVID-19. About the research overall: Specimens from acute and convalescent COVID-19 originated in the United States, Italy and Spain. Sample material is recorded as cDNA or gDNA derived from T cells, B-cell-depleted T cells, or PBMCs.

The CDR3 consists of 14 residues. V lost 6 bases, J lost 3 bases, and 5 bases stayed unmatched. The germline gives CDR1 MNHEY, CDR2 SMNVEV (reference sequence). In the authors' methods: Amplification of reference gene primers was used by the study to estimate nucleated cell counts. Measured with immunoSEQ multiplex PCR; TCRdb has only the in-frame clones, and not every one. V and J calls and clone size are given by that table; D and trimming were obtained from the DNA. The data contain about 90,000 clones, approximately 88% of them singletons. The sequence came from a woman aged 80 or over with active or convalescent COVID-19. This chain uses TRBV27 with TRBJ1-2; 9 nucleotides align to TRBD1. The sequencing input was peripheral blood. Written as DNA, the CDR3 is TGTGCCAGCAGCCGGGACAGGGCTGACTATGGCTACACCTTC. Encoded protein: CASSRDRADYGYTF.